These T cell receptor beta chains were read from a single sample in a study of human T cells and chemical hapten exposure. TCRdb re-derived calls from the RACE reads in MiXCR, one entry per CDR3 protein. Here the sample spans over 55,000 distinct CDR3 sequences, around 12% being singletons. The sample here was whole blood, taken in connection with sensitization to the hapten diphenylcyclopropenone (DPC). Receptor source: a man aged 25 to 40 with alopecia areata. Some clones in this sample may be carry-over from other donors' samples. The CDR3 runs from the conserved cysteine through the conserved F or W. D genes are given only for firm matches. Rows may omit the clone size; those that give it use once, few, many or a size class.

CDR3 protein: CAISARESDGYTF; V gene: TRBV10-3; D gene: .; clone size: few
CDR3 protein: CASSLLDRIGTEYF; V gene: TRBV27; D gene: .; clone size: .
CDR3 protein: CASSSIRDRGGSGELFF; V gene: TRBV28; D gene: TRBD1; clone size: few
CDR3 protein: CASSPRTGAETQYF; V gene: TRBV7-6; D gene: .; clone size: few
CDR3 protein: CASSFAWERSNQPQHF; V gene: TRBV7-2; D gene: .; clone size: few
CDR3 protein: CASSSGTVRYEQYF; V gene: TRBV7-9; D gene: TRBD1; clone size: .
CDR3 protein: CASSRLAGAYNEQFF; V gene: TRBV12-3/TRBV12-4; D gene: TRBD2; clone size: many
CDR3 protein: CAISESAQYGYTF; V gene: TRBV10-3; D gene: .; clone size: many
CDR3 protein: CASSPPGPLREEQYF; V gene: TRBV12-3/TRBV12-4; D gene: .; clone size: few
CDR3 protein: CSVSYRDRGNTEAFF; V gene: TRBV29-1; D gene: TRBD1; clone size: many
CDR3 protein: CASSALGASSYEQYF; V gene: TRBV25-1; D gene: .; clone size: many
CDR3 protein: CASSSTYPAEAFF; V gene: TRBV5-1; D gene: .; clone size: few
CDR3 protein: CSVERTLGNYGYTF; V gene: TRBV29-1; D gene: .; clone size: few
CDR3 protein: CAIGLAGGNEQFF; V gene: TRBV28; D gene: TRBD2; clone size: .
CDR3 protein: CASSPQSQGTWGYEQYF; V gene: TRBV4-3; D gene: .; clone size: many
CDR3 protein: CASSLTGAGPDLAAQYF; V gene: TRBV6-5; D gene: TRBD1; clone size: .